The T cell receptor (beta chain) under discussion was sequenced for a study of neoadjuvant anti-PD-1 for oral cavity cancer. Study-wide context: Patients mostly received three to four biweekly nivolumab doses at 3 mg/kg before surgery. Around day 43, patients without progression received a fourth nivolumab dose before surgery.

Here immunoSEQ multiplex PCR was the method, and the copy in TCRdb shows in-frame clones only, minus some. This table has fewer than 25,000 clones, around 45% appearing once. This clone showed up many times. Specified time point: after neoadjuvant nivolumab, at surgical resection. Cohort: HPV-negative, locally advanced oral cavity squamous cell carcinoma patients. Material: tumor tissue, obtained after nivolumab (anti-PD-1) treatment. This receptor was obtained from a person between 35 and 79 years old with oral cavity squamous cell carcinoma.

CDR3 DNA sequence: TGTGCCTGGGGAACCGGGACAGGGATCACTGAAGCTTTCTTT. Its translation: CAWGTGTGITEAFF. The chain recombines TRBV30 with TRBJ1-1; 9 bases are a match to TRBD1. From germline, CDR1 is GTSNPN and CDR2 SVGIG (reference sequence). Losses at the gene ends were 5 bases for V and 4 bases for J; bases not matched to a gene: 8. CDR3 length equals 14 residues.